This T cell receptor (beta chain) was retrieved from a study of Ad26.COV2.S vaccination and SARS-CoV-2 variants. Sequencing was performed with immunoSEQ multiplex PCR; in TCRdb, only in-frame clones are kept and a portion is missing. The data show roughly 400,000 clones, approximately 91% seen once. V lost 1 base, J lost 3 bases, and 2 bases stayed unmatched. The CDR3 is 15 amino acids. Germline V gives CDR1 SGHTA, CDR2 FQGNSA. Treatment indicated: 15 to 20 received Ad26.COV2.S at low or high dose, single or two shots; about five received placebo; per-sample allocation not given. Samples were taken on day 63 after the first vaccine or placebo injection. An Ad26 vector expressing Wuhan-strain SARS-CoV-2 spike constituted the vaccine.

The TCR comes from a person aged 18-60 years who received the Ad26.COV2.S COVID-19 vaccine or a placebo. The sequencing here drew on peripheral blood, taken in a trial of Ad26.COV2.S vaccine versus placebo. This chain uses TRBV7-2 with TRBJ2-7; 11 bases are shared with TRBD2. CDR3 sequence (DNA): TGTGCCAGCAGCTTAGGTCTAGCGGGAGGCTACGAGCAGTACTTC. Translated: CASSLGLAGGYEQYF.